Reported below is one T cell receptor beta chain. Its antigen remains unidentified. Other DNA sequences in the same sample also yield this CDR3. The sample belongs to a study of PD-1 blockade in classical Hodgkin lymphoma. The overall study: Patients were given intravenous nivolumab, 3 mg/kg, every 2 weeks. Study-level results: With CD4+ cells, TCR diversity rose significantly by C4D1, but not with CD8+ cells. Newly diagnosed patients were said to have less baseline TCR diversity than healthy donors did.

The CDR3 extends over 15 amino acids. Germline CDR1 reads KGHSH; CDR2 reads LQKENI. With V trimmed by 3 bases and J by 2 bases, 3 bases remained unmatched. Time point given: cycle 4 day 1 (C4D1), after 6 weeks of nivolumab. There was relapse after autologous stem cell transplantation in every patient, and there was variation in brentuximab vedotin exposure. Complete response, partial response or progressive disease was each patient's best response. Measured with immunoSEQ multiplex PCR; TCRdb has only the in-frame clones, and not every one. Among about 44,000 clones listed, around 64% were seen once. Here the sequenced sample was peripheral blood mononuclear cells (PBMCs), taken before the fourth cycle of nivolumab. The source is a human donor with classical Hodgkin lymphoma. This chain connects TRBV18 to TRBJ2-5, with TRBD1 identical over 10 bases. DNA of the CDR3: TGTGCCAGCTCACCCGGGACAGGGGCACAAGAGACCCAGTACTTC. Encoded protein: CASSPGTGAQETQYF.